A selection of T cell receptor beta chains follows, all from one sample in a study of T cells in Graves' hyperthyroidism and ophthalmopathy. TCRdb re-called the multiplex PCR reads through MiXCR, storing one row per CDR3 protein. The table lists over 400,000 distinct CDR3 sequences, 20% to 25% of them singletons. The material sequenced was blood. These receptors were obtained from a woman in her 70s with Graves' ophthalmopathy. Each CDR3 is given with its conserved first and last residue. D genes are given only for firm matches. Clone size is stated in some rows and not others, as once, few, many or a class when expanded.

size	J	D	V	DNA	CDR3
-	TRBJ1-2	TRBD1	TRBV20-1	TGCAGTGCCCCGACAGGGGGCGGGAAGGAGGGCTACACCTTC	CSAPTGGGKEGYTF
-	TRBJ1-2	-	TRBV6-2/TRBV6-3	TGTGCCAGCACCGACATGGGTCCCTGGTATGGCTACACCTTC	CASTDMGPWYGYTF
-	TRBJ2-3	TRBD2	TRBV4-1	TGCGCCAGCAGCCAGGGACTAGCGGGGGGCACAGATACGCAGTATTTT	CASSQGLAGGTDTQYF
few	TRBJ2-7	TRBD2	TRBV15	TGTGCCACCAGCCCCCGGTGGCGGGAGGTGAGAAACGAGCAGTACTTC	CATSPRWREVRNEQYF
many	TRBJ2-5	TRBD1	TRBV2	TGTGCCAACCAACAGGGGTCCCAAGAGACCCAGTACTTC	CANQQGSQETQYF
-	TRBJ1-2	-	TRBV28	TGTGCCAGCAGTCCTTCCGGGGGGGGGACCTATGGCTACACCTTC	CASSPSGGGTYGYTF
many	TRBJ2-5	-	TRBV20-1	TGCAGTGCTAGAGCGAGCGGCAGAGAGACCCAGTACTTC	CSARASGRETQYF
few	TRBJ2-7	-	TRBV6-1	TGTGCCAGCAGTCGCGAAGCGGGCGCATCCTACGAGCAGTACTTC	CASSREAGASYEQYF
few	TRBJ1-1	TRBD1	TRBV12-3/TRBV12-4	TGTGCCAGCAGTCCGCGAGGGGGCGCGTCGAACACTGAAGCTTTCTTT	CASSPRGGASNTEAFF
many	TRBJ2-7	TRBD1	TRBV27	TGTGCCAGCAGTCCATTGGGGACAGGGACTTACGAGCAGTACTTC	CASSPLGTGTYEQYF
many	TRBJ1-2	-	TRBV3-1	TGTGCCAGCAGCCCCCTCGGGGGCGGCTACACCTTC	CASSPLGGGYTF
-	TRBJ2-2	-	TRBV7-8	TGTGCCAGCAGCTTTCAAAGAGGGGAGCTGTTTTTT	CASSFQRGELFF
few	TRBJ2-7	-	TRBV29-1	TGCAGCGTTGTTCCCCCAGGGAGATACGAGCAGTACTTC	CSVVPPGRYEQYF
many	TRBJ2-2	TRBD1	TRBV2	TGTGCCAGCAGTGGACAGGGGGCGCTGAACACCGGGGAGCTGTTTTTT	CASSGQGALNTGELFF
-	TRBJ2-7	-	TRBV7-7	TGTGCTAGCACCACCTCCGGAGGGGGCGGGAGTCTGCATAGTGTTTCCTACGAGCAGTACTTC	CASTTSGGGGSLHSVSYEQYF
many	TRBJ2-7	-	TRBV11-2	TGTGCCAGCAGCTTAGATCAGAACAGCTACGAGCAGTACTTC	CASSLDQNSYEQYF
few	TRBJ2-3	-	TRBV9	TGTGCCAGCAGCGTAGAACAGGGACGGCCAGATACGCAGTATTTT	CASSVEQGRPDTQYF
-	TRBJ1-2	TRBD1	TRBV6-2/TRBV6-3	TGTGCCAGCAGACCGCAGGGGGCGTCAGCTGGCTACACCTTC	CASRPQGASAGYTF
few	TRBJ2-1	TRBD2	TRBV5-1	TGCGCCAGCAGCACTGGGACTAGCGGGTTCTCCTACAATGAGCAGTTCTTC	CASSTGTSGFSYNEQFF
-	TRBJ1-2	-	TRBV20-1	TGCAGTGCTACCGACAGCTATGGCTACACCTTC	CSATDSYGYTF
-	TRBJ1-4	-	TRBV11-2	TGTGCCAGCAGCTTAGACGGCAGTGGGGATGAAAAACTGTTTTTT	CASSLDGSGDEKLFF
few	TRBJ2-1	-	TRBV20-1	TGCAGTGCTAGAGGTTCGATTAGTAATGAGCAGTTCTTC	CSARGSISNEQFF
few	TRBJ2-1	-	TRBV5-4	TGTGCCAGCAGCTTGGGCGGGACAAATACCTACAATGAGCAGTTCTTC	CASSLGGTNTYNEQFF
-	TRBJ2-7	-	TRBV5-1	TGCGCCAGCAGCTTAGAAACTCCGGGACTGGGGAGCTCCTACGAGCAGTACTTC	CASSLETPGLGSSYEQYF
few	TRBJ1-1	-	TRBV7-2	TGTGCCAGCAGCCTTGACAGGTTTGACACTGAAGCTTTCTTT	CASSLDRFDTEAFF
-	TRBJ1-6	-	TRBV7-8	TGTGCCAGCAGCTTAGAACAGGAGCGAACACCCCTCCACTTT	CASSLEQERTPLHF
few	TRBJ2-1	TRBD2	TRBV14	TGTGCCAGCAGCCAAGATAATATAGGACTAGCGGAGGCCGATGAGCAGTTCTTC	CASSQDNIGLAEADEQFF
-	TRBJ2-7	TRBD2	TRBV7-9	TGTGCCAGCAGCCACGGACTAGCGGGAGGAACCGAGCAGTACTTC	CASSHGLAGGTEQYF
few	TRBJ2-1	-	TRBV6-1	TGTGCCAGCAGTTACCCCGGGACCCTCGAGCAGTTCTTC	CASSYPGTLEQFF
many	TRBJ2-7	-	TRBV7-2	TGTGCCAGCAGCTTCACCTACGAGCAGTACTTC	CASSFTYEQYF
-	TRBJ1-5	-	TRBV28	TGTGCCAGCAGTTCTTTGGGGGCCGGAAATCAGCCCCAGCATTTT	CASSSLGAGNQPQHF
many	TRBJ1-1	-	TRBV20-1	TGCAGTGCTAGCCCTCCTCGCGGGAACACTGAAGCTTTCTTT	CSASPPRGNTEAFF
few	TRBJ2-1	-	TRBV6-5	TGTGCCAGCAGTTACTCAAGGGGGGGCCAGATATACAATGAGCAGTTCTTC	CASSYSRGGQIYNEQFF
-	TRBJ2-7	TRBD2	TRBV19	TGTGCCAGTAGTATTCTCGGAGCGGGAGGGCGCGAGCAGTACTTC	CASSILGAGGREQYF
many	TRBJ2-1	TRBD2	TRBV7-2	TGTGCCAGCAGCACCACCGGGACTAACTACAATGAGCAGTTCTTC	CASSTTGTNYNEQFF
few	TRBJ2-1	-	TRBV6-1	TGTGCCTCCGGTGGGCCGTTTTCCTACAATGAGCAGTTCTTC	CASGGPFSYNEQFF
many	TRBJ2-1	-	TRBV7-3	TGTGCCAGCAGCTTAACGGCAGATTCGGAATACAATGAGCAGTTCTTC	CASSLTADSEYNEQFF
few	TRBJ2-7	-	TRBV20-1	TGCAGTGCTAGAGAGGGTAGCGGAGCCTACGAGCAGTACTTC	CSAREGSGAYEQYF
many	TRBJ1-4	-	TRBV28	TGTGCCAGCGGAGGGATGGCGCCACTAGGTGAAAAACTGTTTTTT	CASGGMAPLGEKLFF
many	TRBJ2-3	TRBD2	TRBV20-1	TGCAGTGCTAGAGGGACTAGCGGGACTGGCACAGATACGCAGTATTTT	CSARGTSGTGTDTQYF
many	TRBJ1-2	-	TRBV6-2/TRBV6-3	TGTGCCAGCAGTTTCCTGAGGGGTAGCTATGGCTACACCTTC	CASSFLRGSYGYTF
-	TRBJ1-2	TRBD1	TRBV5-1	TGCGCCAGCAGCACCCTGACAGGGGGCCACGGCTATGGCTACACCTTC	CASSTLTGGHGYGYTF